This record looks at one T cell receptor beta chain sequence and its context. Its target is not known. Sequencing was performed with immunoSEQ multiplex PCR; in TCRdb, only in-frame clones are kept and a portion is missing. Among roughly 120,000 clones listed, approximately 86% were seen once. V shed 3 bases, J shed 9 bases, and the junction held 12 bases outside the gene matches. From germline, CDR1 is SGHRS and CDR2 YFSETQ. This CDR3 is built from 16 residues. This sample is drawn from a study of T cell responses to AZD1222 COVID-19 vaccine. Study background: It was second doses at about 4 or about 12 weeks that were pooled.

Study-wide points: Mapped onto spike, vaccine-associated CD4 TCRs spanned it and were dominant at 160-218 and 743-854. Just a handful of AZD1222 recipients tested seropositive at baseline. Females outnumbered males among donors, who were mostly white British; clonal diversity was possibly underestimated.

The source of this sequence is an adult in good health. Source: peripheral blood, taken on day 0 of AZD1222 vaccination. This chain uses TRBV5-1 with TRBJ1-6, with TRBD1 identical over 7 bases. The CDR3 DNA reads as TGCGCCAGCAGCTGGGTGACAGGGTCTTTGGCTTCACCCCTCCACTTT. Translated: CASSWVTGSLASPLHF.